A selection of T cell receptor beta chains follows, all from one sample in a study of shared clonotypes between healthy human individuals. Profiling relied on immunoSEQ multiplex PCR, and the TCRdb table lists in-frame clones only, not all of them. The sample contains over 750,000 clones, around 96% of which appear only once. The sequencing input was naive CD8+ T cells sorted from blood. These receptors were collected from a man aged 30 to 45 in good health. Each CDR3 is given without its conserved first and last residue. The size entry is marked missing in some rows and otherwise reads once, few, many or a size class.

J gene,clone size,V gene,CDR3 protein
TRBJ2-1,.,TRBV9,ASSASGRSDEQF
TRBJ2-2,.,TRBV18,ASSPLPGLATTGELF
TRBJ2-1,.,TRBV7-8,ASNLPMGLAEINEQF
TRBJ1-1,.,TRBV10-1,ASSETTGGTEAF
TRBJ1-2,.,TRBV27,ASSSAELGGLGYGYT
TRBJ2-1,.,TRBV19,ASSIAGNYNEQF
TRBJ2-7,once,TRBV14,ASSSHGGPGPQGGSYEQY
TRBJ2-1,.,TRBV29-1,SVGRAYNEQF
TRBJ1-4,.,TRBV27,ASSLNGGVYEKLF
TRBJ2-3,.,TRBV9,ASSSSGRTTDTQY
TRBJ1-5,.,TRBV28,ASSLGEGGSQPQH
TRBJ2-7,.,TRBV6-5,ASSPQPFSSYEQY
TRBJ2-5,once,TRBV13,ASSLGQEGIQETQY
TRBJ2-5,.,TRBV7-8,ASSLVDRGQETQY
TRBJ2-7,.,TRBV11-2,ASSLWVETGLHEQY
TRBJ2-1,.,TRBV7-9,ASEDLSNEQF
TRBJ2-7,once,TRBV6-1,ASSELGQGYEQY
TRBJ2-5,.,TRBV27,ASTTGKETQY
TRBJ1-1,.,TRBV11-2,ASSSLDRGMNTEAF
TRBJ1-2,.,TRBV4-2,ASSRATIAAEGVGGYT
TRBJ2-7,.,TRBV7-9,ASSLVRGYEQY